By its share, the clone carrying this T cell receptor beta chain is medium-sized. The data stem from a study of tumor-infiltrating lymphocytes in localized non-small cell lung cancer. CDR1 is SGHAT and CDR2 is FQNNGV in the germline V gene. Germline trimming cut 5 bases from V and 8 bases from J; bases unmatched to any gene: 7. The CDR3 extends over 15 amino acids. Data came from immunoSEQ multiplex PCR; TCRdb stores just in-frame clones and leaves some out. The sample records some 16,000 clones, 69% being singletons. The sequenced material came from lung tumor tissue. The gene calls are TRBV11-2 and TRBJ2-1, with 12 bases matching TRBD2. This TCR came from a human donor with non-small cell lung cancer. CDR3 bases: TGTGCCAGCAGCCCTAGCGGGAGGGGATGGGATGAGCAGTTCTTC. Encoded protein: CASSPSGRGWDEQFF. Based on the CDR3 plus reference TRBV11-2 and TRBJ2-1, the full variable domain is EAGVAQSPRYKIIEKRQSVAFWCNPISGHATLYWYQQILGQGPKLLIQFQNNGVVDDSQLPKDRFSAERLKGVDSTLKIQPAKLEDSAVYLCASSPSGRGWDEQFFGPGTRLTVL.